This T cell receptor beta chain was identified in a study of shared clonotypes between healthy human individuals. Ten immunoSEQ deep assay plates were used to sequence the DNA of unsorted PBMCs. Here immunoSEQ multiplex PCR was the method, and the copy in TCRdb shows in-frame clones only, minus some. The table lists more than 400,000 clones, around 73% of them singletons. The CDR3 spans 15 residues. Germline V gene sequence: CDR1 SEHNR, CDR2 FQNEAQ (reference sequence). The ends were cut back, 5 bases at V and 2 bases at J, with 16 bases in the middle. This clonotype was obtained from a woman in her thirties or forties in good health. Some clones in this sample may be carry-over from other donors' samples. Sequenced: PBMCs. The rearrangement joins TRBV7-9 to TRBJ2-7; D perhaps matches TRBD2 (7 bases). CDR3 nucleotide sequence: TGTGCCAGCAGCCGGGGGGCCGACCAAGCCTACGAGCAGTACTTC. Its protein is CASSRGADQAYEQYF.